This TCR beta chain was identified during a study of T cells after yellow fever vaccination. Overall study results and limits: Peaking on day 5 versus 15, the secondary response was faster but weaker. Abundant bulk-population clonotypes could contaminate the FACS-sorted repertoires.

This clonotype has at least ten counts. Its antigen is undetermined. UMIs were added to TCR cDNA along with a universal primer site when it was made by 5'RACE template switching. TCRdb called the 5' RACE reads again in MiXCR, with one record for every CDR3 protein. Among over 110,000 distinct CDR3 sequences, roughly 8% were seen once, and the ten largest hold roughly 0.73%. The CDR3 is 13 amino acids. The germline V and J ends were trimmed by 6 bases and 5 bases, with 17 bases remaining between them. The germline V gene has CDR1 DFQATT and CDR2 SNEGSKA (reference sequence). The receptor was derived from a man in his thirties or forties who received the YFV17D yellow fever vaccine. The chain carries TRBV20-1 and TRBJ2-7; D may be TRBD2 (5 bases). Here the sequenced sample was CD4+ T cells sorted from PBMCs, taken 5 days after the yellow fever booster vaccination. The CDR3 is CSALILAEDEQYF. For the CDR3, the DNA is TGCAGTGCCCTGATTCTAGCTGAGGACGAGCAGTACTTC.